This TCR beta chain was profiled in a study of blood T cell repertoires in COVID-19. Overall study context: PBMCs, B-cell-depleted T cells, or T cells were the source of the cDNA or gDNA that made up the material.

This CDR3 comprises 14 residues. Losses at the gene ends were 0 bases for V and 4 bases for J; bases not matched to a gene: 2. Germline values: CDR1 SGHDN, CDR2 FVKESK. Authors' processing steps: Estimated nucleated cell counts came from reference gene primer amplification. Sequenced by immunoSEQ multiplex PCR; TCRdb stores in-frame clones only, minus some. V and J calls and clone size are given by that table; D and trimming were obtained from the DNA. The table records under 120,000 clones, less than 85% of them present only once. The clonotype comes from a man in his 70s with active or convalescent COVID-19. The specimen sequenced was peripheral blood. The chain uses TRBV14 and TRBJ1-2, with TRBD1 identical over 7 bases. The CDR3 nucleotides are TGTGCCAGCAGCCAAGACACAGGGGCCTATGGCTACACCTTC. Protein product: CASSQDTGAYGYTF.